The clone carrying this TCR beta chain was recorded at least ten times. Its antigen is unidentified. Per germline, CDR1 LGHNA and CDR2 YNFKEQ. The CDR3 is 17 residues long. V was cut by 1 base and J by 3 bases, with 19 bases left in between. This entry belongs to a study of response to subunit inactivated influenza vaccine. In TCRdb, the RT-PCR reads were re-called with MiXCR into one record per CDR3 protein. Of around 500,000 distinct CDR3 sequences listed, 11% were seen once; the top ten hold approximately 12%. Findings of the study overall: Only a handful of new T cells, the authors suggested, are recruited with each seasonal influenza vaccination.

The material sequenced was PBMCs from blood, taken about 40 days after vaccination. The source of this sequence is a man aged 50 to 60 who received an inactivated influenza vaccine. This chain uses TRBV4-2 with TRBJ2-7, with D hard to call. This chain's CDR3 is CASSQVGVGSSLYEQYF. The CDR3 bases are TGTGCCAGCAGCCAAGTTGGGGTAGGGTCGTCACTCTACGAGCAGTACTTC.